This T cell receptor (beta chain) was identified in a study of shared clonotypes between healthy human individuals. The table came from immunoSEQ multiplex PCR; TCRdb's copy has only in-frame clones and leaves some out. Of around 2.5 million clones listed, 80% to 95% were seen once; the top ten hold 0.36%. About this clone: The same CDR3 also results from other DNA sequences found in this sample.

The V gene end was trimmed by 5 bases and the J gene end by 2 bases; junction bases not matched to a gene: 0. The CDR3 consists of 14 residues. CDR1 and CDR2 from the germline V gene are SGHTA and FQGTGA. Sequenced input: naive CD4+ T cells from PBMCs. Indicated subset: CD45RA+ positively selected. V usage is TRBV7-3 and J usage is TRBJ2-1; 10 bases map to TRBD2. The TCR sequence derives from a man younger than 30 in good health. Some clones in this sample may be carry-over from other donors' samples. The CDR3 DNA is TGTGCCAGCAGCACTAGCGGGACCTACAATGAGCAGTTCTTC. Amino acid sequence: CASSTSGTYNEQFF. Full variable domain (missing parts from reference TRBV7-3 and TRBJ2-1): GAGVSQTPSNKVTEKGKYVELRCDPISGHTALYWYRQSLGQGPEFLIYFQGTGAADDSGLPNDRFFAVRPEGSVSTLKIQRTERGDSAVYLCASSTSGTYNEQFFGPGTRLTVL.